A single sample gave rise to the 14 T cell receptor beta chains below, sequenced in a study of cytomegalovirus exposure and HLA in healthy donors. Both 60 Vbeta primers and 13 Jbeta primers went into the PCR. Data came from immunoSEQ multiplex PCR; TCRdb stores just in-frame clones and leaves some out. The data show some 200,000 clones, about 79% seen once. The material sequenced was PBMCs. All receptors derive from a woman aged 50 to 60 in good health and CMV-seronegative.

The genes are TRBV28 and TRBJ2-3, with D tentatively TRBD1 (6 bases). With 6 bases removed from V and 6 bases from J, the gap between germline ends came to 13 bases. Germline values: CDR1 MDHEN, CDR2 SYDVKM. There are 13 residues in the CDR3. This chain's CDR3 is CASRRQDQDTQYF. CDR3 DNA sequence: TGTGCCAGCAGAAGACAGGACCAGGATACGCAGTATTTT.

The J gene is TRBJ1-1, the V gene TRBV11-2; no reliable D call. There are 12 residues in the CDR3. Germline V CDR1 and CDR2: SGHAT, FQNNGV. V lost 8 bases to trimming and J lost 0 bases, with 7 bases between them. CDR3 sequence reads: CASCGLNTEAFF. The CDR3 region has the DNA TGTGCCAGCTGCGGGCTGAACACTGAAGCTTTCTTT.

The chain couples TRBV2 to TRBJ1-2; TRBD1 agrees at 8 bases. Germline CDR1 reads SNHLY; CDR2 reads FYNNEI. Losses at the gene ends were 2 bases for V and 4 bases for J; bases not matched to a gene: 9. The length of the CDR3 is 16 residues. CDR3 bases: TGTGCCAGCAGTGAAATTGGGACAGGTCGGGGCTATGGCTACACCTTC. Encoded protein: CASSEIGTGRGYGYTF. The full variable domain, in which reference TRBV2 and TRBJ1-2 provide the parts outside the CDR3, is EPEVTQTPSHQVTQMGQEVILRCVPISNHLYFYWYRQILGQKVEFLVSFYNNEISEKSEIFDDQFSVERPDGSNFTLKIRSTKLEDSAMYFCASSEIGTGRGYGYTFGSGTRLTVV.

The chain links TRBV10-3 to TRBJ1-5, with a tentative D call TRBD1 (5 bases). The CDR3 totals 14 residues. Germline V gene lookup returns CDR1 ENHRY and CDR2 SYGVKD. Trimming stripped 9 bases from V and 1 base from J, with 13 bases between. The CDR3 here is CAIGEDASNQPQHF. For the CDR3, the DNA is TGTGCCATAGGGGAGGATGCGAGCAATCAGCCCCAGCATTTT.

CDR3 residues: CASSPGRANTEAFF. CDR3 bases: TGTGCCAGCAGCCCGGGCAGGGCTAACACTGAAGCTTTCTTT. V and J are TRBV7-2 and TRBJ1-1; D may be TRBD1 (5 bases). This CDR3 has 14 amino acids. Trimming took 5 bases from V and 2 from J, leaving 12 bases between them. The germline V gene has CDR1 SGHTA and CDR2 FQGNSA. The variable domain in full, completed from reference TRBV7-2 and TRBJ1-1, reads GAGVSQSPSNKVTEKGKDVELRCDPISGHTALYWYRQSLGQGLEFLIYFQGNSAPDKSGLPSDRFSAERTGGSVSTLTIQRTQQEDSAVYLCASSPGRANTEAFFGQGTRLTVV.

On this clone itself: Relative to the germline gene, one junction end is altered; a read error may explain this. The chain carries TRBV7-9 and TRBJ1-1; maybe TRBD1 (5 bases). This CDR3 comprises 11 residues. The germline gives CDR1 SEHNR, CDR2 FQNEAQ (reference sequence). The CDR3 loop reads CSSSLDSEAFF. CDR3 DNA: TGTTCCAGCAGCTTAGACAGTGAAGCTTTCTTT.

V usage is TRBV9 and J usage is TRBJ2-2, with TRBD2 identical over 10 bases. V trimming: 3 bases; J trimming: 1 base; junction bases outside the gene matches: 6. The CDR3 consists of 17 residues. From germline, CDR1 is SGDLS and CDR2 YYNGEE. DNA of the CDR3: TGTGCCAGCAGCGCCAGAATAGCGGGAGGGAACACCGGGGAGCTGTTTTTT. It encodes CASSARIAGGNTGELFF.

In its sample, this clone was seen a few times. The CDR3 loop reads CASSPTGTGGYEQYF. As DNA, the CDR3 is TGTGCCAGCAGCCCAACCGGGACAGGGGGCTACGAGCAGTACTTC. The rearrangement uses TRBV6-5 and TRBJ2-7; 11 bases line up with TRBD1. This CDR3 has 15 amino acids. Germline V gene sequence: CDR1 MNHEY, CDR2 SVGAGI. Germline trimming cut 6 bases from V and 3 bases from J; bases unmatched to any gene: 7.

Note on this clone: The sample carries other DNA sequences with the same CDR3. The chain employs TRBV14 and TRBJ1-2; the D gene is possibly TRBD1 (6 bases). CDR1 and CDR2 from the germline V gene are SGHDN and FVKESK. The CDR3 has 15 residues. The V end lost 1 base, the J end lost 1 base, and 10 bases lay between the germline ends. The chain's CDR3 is CASSQGQGHNYGYTF. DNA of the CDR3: TGTGCCAGCAGCCAAGGCCAGGGGCATAACTATGGCTACACCTTC.

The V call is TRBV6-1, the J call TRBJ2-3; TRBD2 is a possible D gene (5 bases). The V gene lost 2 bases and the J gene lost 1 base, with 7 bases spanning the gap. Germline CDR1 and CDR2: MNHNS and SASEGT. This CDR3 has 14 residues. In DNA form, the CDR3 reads TGTGCCAGCAGTGAATTGAGGGGCACAGATACGCAGTATTTT. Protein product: CASSELRGTDTQYF.

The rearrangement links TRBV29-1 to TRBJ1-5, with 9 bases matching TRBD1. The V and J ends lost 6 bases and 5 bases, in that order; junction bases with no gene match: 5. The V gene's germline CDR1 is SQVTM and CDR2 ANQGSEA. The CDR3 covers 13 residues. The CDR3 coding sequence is TGCAGCGTCGGGACAGGGCTGGATCAGCCCCAGCATTTT. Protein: CSVGTGLDQPQHF. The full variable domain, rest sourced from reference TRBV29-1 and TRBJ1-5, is SAVISQKPSRDICQRGTSLTIQCQVDSQVTMMFWYRQQPGQSLTLIATANQGSEATYESGFVIDKFPISRPNLTFSTLTVSNMSPEDSSIYLCSVGTGLDQPQHFGDGTRLSIL.

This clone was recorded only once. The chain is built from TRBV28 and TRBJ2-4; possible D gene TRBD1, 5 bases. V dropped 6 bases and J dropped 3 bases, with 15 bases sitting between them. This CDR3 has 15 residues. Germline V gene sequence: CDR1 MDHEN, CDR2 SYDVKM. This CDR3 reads CASSSQAPNKNIQYF. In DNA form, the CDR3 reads TGTGCCAGCAGCTCACAGGCTCCCAACAAAAACATTCAGTACTTC.

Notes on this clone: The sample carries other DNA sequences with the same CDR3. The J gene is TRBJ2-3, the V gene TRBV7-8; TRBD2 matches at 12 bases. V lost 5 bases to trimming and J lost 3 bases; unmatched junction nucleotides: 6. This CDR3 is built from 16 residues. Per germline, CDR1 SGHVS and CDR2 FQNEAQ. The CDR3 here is CASSLYTSGGTDTQYF. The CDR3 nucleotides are TGTGCCAGCAGCCTCTACACTAGCGGGGGGACAGATACGCAGTATTTT.

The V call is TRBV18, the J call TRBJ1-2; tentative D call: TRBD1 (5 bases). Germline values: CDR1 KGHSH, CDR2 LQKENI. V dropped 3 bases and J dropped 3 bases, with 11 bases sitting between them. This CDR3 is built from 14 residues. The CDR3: CASSPADKYYGYTF. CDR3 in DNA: TGTGCCAGCTCACCCGCGGACAAGTACTATGGCTACACCTTC.